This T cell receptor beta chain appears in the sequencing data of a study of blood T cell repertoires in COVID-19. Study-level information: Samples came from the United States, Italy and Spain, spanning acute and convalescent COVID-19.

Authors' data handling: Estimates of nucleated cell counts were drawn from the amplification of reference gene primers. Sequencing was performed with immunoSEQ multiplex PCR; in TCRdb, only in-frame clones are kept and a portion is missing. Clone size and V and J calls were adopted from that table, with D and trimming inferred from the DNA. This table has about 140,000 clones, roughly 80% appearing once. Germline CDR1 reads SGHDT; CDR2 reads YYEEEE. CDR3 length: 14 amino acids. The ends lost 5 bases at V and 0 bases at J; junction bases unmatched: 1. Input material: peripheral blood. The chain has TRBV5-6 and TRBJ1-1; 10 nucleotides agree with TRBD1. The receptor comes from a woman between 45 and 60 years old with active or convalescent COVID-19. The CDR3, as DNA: TGTGCCAGCAGTGGGACAGGGGTGAACACTGAAGCTTTCTTT. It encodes CASSGTGVNTEAFF.